A single sample gave rise to the 27 T cell receptor beta chains below, sequenced in a study of cytomegalovirus exposure and HLA in healthy donors. PCR primers comprised 60 Vbeta and 13 Jbeta primers. Repertoires were generated with immunoSEQ multiplex PCR, while TCRdb's copy carries only in-frame clones and drops some. The data hold about 150,000 clones, with approximately 80% observed a single time. The material sequenced was PBMCs. The receptors come from a male donor in good health and CMV-seronegative.

This chain uses TRBV6-1 with TRBJ2-7, with 8 bases aligning to TRBD1. The junction had 7 bases not matched to a gene; V was cut back by 6 bases and J by 3 bases. Germline values: CDR1 MNHNS, CDR2 SASEGT. The CDR3 is 14 amino acids. In nucleotides, the CDR3 is TGTGCCAGCAGCCCTTCGGGACAGGACTACGAGCAGTACTTC. Its protein is CASSPSGQDYEQYF.

This clone was seen a handful of times. The chain has TRBV28 and TRBJ2-1; D call uncertain. This CDR3 is built from 16 residues. The germline V and J ends were trimmed by 5 bases and 6 bases, with 20 bases remaining between them. CDR1 is MDHEN, CDR2 SYDVKM, per germline. Here the CDR3 DNA reads TGTGCCAGCAGTCCCAACCGGCTAGATTACGGCAATGAGCAGTTCTTC. Protein product: CASSPNRLDYGNEQFF.

The genes are TRBV28 and TRBJ1-3; the match to TRBD1 covers 7 bases. This CDR3 has 15 amino acids. The V and J ends lost 5 bases and 0 bases, in that order; junction bases with no gene match: 4. The germline V gene encodes CDR1 MDHEN and CDR2 SYDVKM. The CDR3 protein is CASSPTGASGNTIYF. As DNA, the CDR3 is TGTGCCAGCAGTCCCACAGGGGCCTCTGGAAACACCATATATTTT.

The V and J genes are TRBV25-1 and TRBJ2-5; weak D call: TRBD1 (6 bases). There are 15 residues in the CDR3. Germline CDR1 and CDR2: MGHDK and SYGVNS. Trimming stripped 0 bases from V and 4 bases from J, with 12 bases between. CDR3 protein: CASSEYIGGAETQYF. The CDR3 coding sequence is TGTGCCAGCAGTGAATATATTGGGGGCGCAGAGACCCAGTACTTC.

This chain connects TRBV9 to TRBJ1-2; D is unresolved. V lost 0 bases and J lost 4, with 13 bases in between. Per the germline V gene, CDR1 is SGDLS and CDR2 is YYNGEE. The CDR3 consists of 15 residues. The CDR3 coding sequence is TGTGCCAGCAGCGTAGGCGGAGGGAGCGCCTATGGCTACACCTTC. Translating it yields CASSVGGGSAYGYTF.

This sequence joins TRBV6-1 and TRBJ1-2; 7 bases match TRBD1. The CDR3 has 14 residues. J lost 10 bases, V lost 4 bases, and 12 bases had no gene match. CDR1 and CDR2 from the germline V gene are MNHNS and SASEGT. CDR3 loop: CASSGGRQGCHYTF. CDR3 in DNA: TGTGCCAGCAGTGGTGGACGACAGGGCTGTCACTACACCTTC.

V is TRBV28 and J is TRBJ2-7, with TRBD1 matching over 8 bases. The germline CDR1 and CDR2 sequences are MDHEN and SYDVKM. The CDR3 is made up of 14 amino acids. V was pared by 5 bases and J by 4 bases, with 7 bases of the junction left unmatched. CDR3 nucleotide sequence: TGTGCCAGCAGTCCCGGGACAGGTTTGTACGAGCAGTACTTC. Translating it yields CASSPGTGLYEQYF.

The chain carries TRBV15 and TRBJ1-6; 9 bases agree with TRBD1. V gave up 0 bases and J gave up 9 bases; unmatched junction bases: 3. Germline CDR1 is LNHNV and CDR2 is YYDKDF (reference sequence). This CDR3 has 15 amino acids. CDR3 sequence: CATSRDGTGFSPLHF. Here the CDR3 DNA reads TGTGCCACCAGCAGAGATGGGACAGGGTTTTCACCCCTCCACTTT.

The table lists this clone with a count of one. The J gene is TRBJ2-1, the V gene TRBV7-2, with 8 bases matching TRBD2. CDR3 length: 16 amino acids. Germline assignment: CDR1 SGHTA and CDR2 FQGNSA. Unmatched junction bases numbered 5, after V lost 1 base and J lost 3 bases. CDR3 protein: CASSLVTSGYYNEQFF. As DNA, the CDR3 is TGTGCCAGCAGCTTAGTAACTAGCGGCTACTACAATGAGCAGTTCTTC.

V is TRBV5-1 and J is TRBJ1-1; 11 nucleotides agree with TRBD1. Germline V gene lookup returns CDR1 SGHRS and CDR2 YFSETQ. The CDR3 length is 13 residues. Trimming took 4 bases from V and 7 from J; bases not matched to a gene: 3. The CDR3 region has the DNA TGCGCCAGCAGCACGGGACAGGGGGATGAAGCTTTCTTT. Amino acid sequence: CASSTGQGDEAFF. Using reference TRBV5-1 and TRBJ1-1 for the parts outside the CDR3, the full variable domain is KAGVTQTPRYLIKTRGQQVTLSCSPISGHRSVSWYQQTPGQGLQFLFEYFSETQRNKGNFPGRFSGRQFSNSRSEMNVSTLELGDSALYLCASSTGQGDEAFFGQGTRLTVV.

The J gene is TRBJ2-5, the V gene TRBV4-1; 8 bases are a match to TRBD2. This CDR3 spans 14 amino acids. V lost 1 base, J lost 5 bases, and 3 bases stayed unmatched. Germline V gene lookup returns CDR1 MGHRA and CDR2 YSYEKL. The CDR3 DNA follows: TGCGCCAGCAGCCAAGCGGGGGGGCCGGAGACCCAGTACTTC. Its translation is CASSQAGGPETQYF.

V and J are TRBV5-5 and TRBJ1-1, with D perhaps TRBD1 (5 bases). V was shortened by 2 bases and J by 1 base, with 9 bases between the two germline ends. CDR1 and CDR2 from the germline V gene are SGHKS and YYEKEE (reference sequence). The CDR3 runs to 14 residues. The CDR3 protein is CASSFIDRNTEAFF. DNA of the CDR3: TGTGCCAGCAGCTTTATTGACAGGAACACTGAAGCTTTCTTT. The complete variable domain, with remaining parts taken from reference TRBV5-5 and TRBJ1-1, reads DAGVTQSPTHLIKTRGQQVTLRCSPISGHKSVSWYQQVLGQGPQFIFQYYEKEERGRGNFPDRFSARQFPNYSSELNVNALLLGDSALYLCASSFIDRNTEAFFGQGTRLTVV.

In this sample, this clone turned up a few times. The genes are TRBV2 and TRBJ1-1, with 10 bases fitting TRBD1. V lost 6 bases and J lost 10; bases outside the gene matches: 14. CDR1 is SNHLY, CDR2 FYNNEI, per germline. The CDR3 totals 15 residues. The CDR3 sequence: CASSDPGQGISGAFF. The CDR3, as DNA: TGTGCCAGCAGCGATCCGGGACAGGGGATTAGCGGAGCTTTCTTT.

The chain has TRBV7-2 and TRBJ2-1; 8 bases align to TRBD1. The V segment lost 3 bases and the J segment 12 bases; nucleotides outside the gene matches: 7. CDR3 length equals 13 residues. Germline V gives CDR1 SGHTA, CDR2 FQGNSA. The CDR3, as DNA: TGTGCCAGCAGCTTCGAAGACAGGGGCGGGCAGTTCTTC. It encodes CASSFEDRGGQFF. The complete variable domain, with remaining parts taken from reference TRBV7-2 and TRBJ2-1, reads GAGVSQSPSNKVTEKGKDVELRCDPISGHTALYWYRQSLGQGLEFLIYFQGNSAPDKSGLPSDRFSAERTGGSVSTLTIQRTQQEDSAVYLCASSFEDRGGQFFGPGTRLTVL.

Worth noting for this clone: Other DNA sequences within the sample encode an identical CDR3. The gene calls are TRBV18 and TRBJ2-7, with 10 bases that match TRBD1. The CDR3 covers 15 residues. CDR1 and CDR2 from the germline V gene are KGHSH and LQKENI. Trimming took 0 bases from V and 4 from J; bases not matched to a gene: 3. CDR3 amino acids: CASSPPGQGRYEQYF. The CDR3 region has the DNA TGTGCCAGCTCACCACCGGGACAGGGGAGGTACGAGCAGTACTTC.

CDR3 in DNA: TGTGCCAGCAGTGGGCGACAGGGAGATACCTATGGCTACACCTTC. It encodes CASSGRQGDTYGYTF. The chain joins TRBV6-1 to TRBJ1-2, with 7 bases aligning to TRBD1. The CDR3 loop spans 15 amino acids. V dropped 4 bases and J dropped 4; count of bases not matched to a gene: 9. Germline lookup yields CDR1 MNHNS and CDR2 SASEGT.

The V call is TRBV2, the J call TRBJ2-5; D possibly corresponds to TRBD2 (6 bases). Germline lookup yields CDR1 SNHLY and CDR2 FYNNEI. The V end lost 5 bases, the J end lost 7 bases, and 8 bases lay between the germline ends. The CDR3 spans 11 residues. DNA for the CDR3: TGTGCCAGCAGTAACGGGGGGACCCAGTACTTC. Translating gives CASSNGGTQYF.

J is TRBJ2-5 and V is TRBV18; no firm D call. Germline V gene lookup returns CDR1 KGHSH and CDR2 LQKENI. CDR3 length: 13 amino acids. V lost 4 bases and J lost 4, with 10 bases in between. The CDR3 nucleotides read TGTGCCAGCTCACGCGGTCAATCAGAGACCCAGTACTTC. The encoded protein is CASSRGQSETQYF.

This clone was counted ten times or more. The V and J genes are TRBV28 and TRBJ2-7; the match to TRBD2 covers 10 bases. The CDR3 is made up of 16 amino acids. Losses at the gene ends were 8 bases for V and 0 bases for J; bases not matched to a gene: 10. Looked up from germline, CDR1 is MDHEN and CDR2 is SYDVKM. CDR3: CASGPTSGLSSYEQYF. CDR3 DNA sequence: TGTGCCAGCGGCCCGACTAGCGGGTTAAGCTCCTACGAGCAGTACTTC.

J is TRBJ1-4 and V is TRBV29-1, with TRBD1 matching 7 bases. Looked up from germline, CDR1 is SQVTM and CDR2 is ANQGSEA. The J segment lost 4 bases and the V segment lost 6 bases, leaving 14 bases of the junction unmatched. The CDR3 runs to 16 residues. The CDR3, as DNA: TGCAGCGTCACCGACAGGGCCGGGGCTCTTAATGAAAAACTGTTTTTT. It is translated as CSVTDRAGALNEKLFF. Full variable domain (rest looked up from reference TRBV29-1 and TRBJ1-4): SAVISQKPSRDICQRGTSLTIQCQVDSQVTMMFWYRQQPGQSLTLIATANQGSEATYESGFVIDKFPISRPNLTFSTLTVSNMSPEDSSIYLCSVTDRAGALNEKLFFGSGTQLSVL.

This clone was counted a single time. The CDR3 DNA is TGTGCCAGCAGCCCTGTAGCGGGAGAGGGGGAGACCCAGTACTTC. Amino acids: CASSPVAGEGETQYF. The chain couples TRBV5-6 to TRBJ2-5; TRBD2 agrees at 9 bases. Germline CDR1 is SGHDT and CDR2 is YYEEEE. This CDR3 is 15 amino acids long. V shed 4 bases, J shed 5 bases, and the junction held 9 bases outside the gene matches.

The rearrangement links TRBV5-1 to TRBJ2-7; tentative D call: TRBD1 (6 bases). The CDR3 has 16 residues. V was trimmed by 1 base and J by 3 bases, leaving 17 bases between them. Germline CDR1 is SGHRS and CDR2 is YFSETQ. CDR3 DNA: TGCGCCAGCAGCTTGTGGAGACCGGGACAAGGCTACGAGCAGTACTTC. This translates into CASSLWRPGQGYEQYF. The full variable domain, in which reference TRBV5-1 and TRBJ2-7 provide the parts outside the CDR3, is KAGVTQTPRYLIKTRGQQVTLSCSPISGHRSVSWYQQTPGQGLQFLFEYFSETQRNKGNFPGRFSGRQFSNSRSEMNVSTLELGDSALYLCASSLWRPGQGYEQYFGPGTRLTVT.

CDR3 amino acids: CASSWTSGREDTQYF. CDR3 bases: TGTGCCAGCAGCTGGACTAGCGGGAGGGAGGATACGCAGTATTTT. V usage is TRBV5-5 and J usage is TRBJ2-3, with TRBD2 matching 15 bases. This CDR3 has 15 residues. Germline V gene lookup returns CDR1 SGHKS and CDR2 YYEKEE (reference sequence). V lost 3 bases and J lost 6; bases outside the gene matches: 2.

The chain uses TRBV5-4 and TRBJ2-1, with 12 bases lining up with TRBD2. The junction had 3 bases not matched to a gene; V was cut back by 2 bases and J by 9 bases. Germline CDR1 reads SGHNT; CDR2 reads YYREEE (reference sequence). This CDR3 comprises 14 residues. DNA of the CDR3: TGTGCCAGCAGCTTCGGACTAGCGGGGCTTGAGCAGTTCTTC. Encoded protein: CASSFGLAGLEQFF.

The sample holds one count of this clone. This chain links TRBV2 with TRBJ1-3; the D gene is possibly TRBD1 (5 bases). The length of the CDR3 is 15 residues. V lost 4 bases, J lost 0 bases, and 10 bases lay in between. The germline CDR1 and CDR2 sequences are SNHLY and FYNNEI. The CDR3 spells CASSGGGFSGNTIYF. The CDR3 region has the DNA TGTGCCAGCAGTGGGGGGGGGTTCTCTGGAAACACCATATATTTT.

The rearrangement links TRBV4-3 to TRBJ2-3, with TRBD1 identical over 8 bases. The V gene's germline CDR1 is LGHNA and CDR2 YSLEER. V dropped 0 bases and J dropped 2; count of bases not matched to a gene: 7. The CDR3 extends over 17 amino acids. In DNA, the CDR3 is TGCGCCAGCAGCCAAGATCTTTCAGGGGGCTACACAGATACGCAGTATTTT. Residues: CASSQDLSGGYTDTQYF.

A word on this clone: This sample includes further DNA sequences coding for the same CDR3. The chain combines TRBV19 with TRBJ2-7; 10 bases fit TRBD1. The CDR3 runs to 13 residues. J was trimmed by 3 bases and V by 4 bases; bases with no gene match: 0. Germline V gene sequence: CDR1 LNHDA, CDR2 SQIVND (reference sequence). CDR3 nucleotides: TGTGCCAGTAGTAGGGACAGGGGCTACGAGCAGTACTTC. It codes for CASSRDRGYEQYF.